This entry concerns a single T cell receptor beta chain. Antigen unknown. V lost 5 bases and J lost 1, with 27 bases in between. The V gene's germline CDR1 is SGHTS and CDR2 YDEGEE. This CDR3 comprises 19 residues. This record belongs to a study of graft-versus-host responses after intestinal transplantation. Study at large: Anti-thymocyte globulin induction was given to all recipients, followed by tacrolimus and steroids for 2 to 4 years. Study findings and constraints: The study found high graft-versus-host to host-versus-graft clonal ratios in allografts of patients with graft-donor T cell macrochimerism.

Clones were read by immunoSEQ multiplex PCR, and TCRdb kept only the in-frame ones, dropping some. The table records about 86,000 clones, about four fifths of them present only once. The specimen was unstimulated CD8+ T cells sorted from spleen or lymph node cells, collected before intestinal transplant. This sequence joins TRBV5-8 and TRBJ1-1, with D tentatively TRBD1 (5 bases). The receptor's source is a human donor who received an intestinal transplant. The CDR3 sequence: CASSIGALAPFLQNTEAFF. In nucleotides, the CDR3 is TGTGCCAGCAGTATCGGGGCTTTAGCCCCGTTTCTCCAGAACACTGAAGCTTTCTTT.